These T cell receptor beta chains were read from a single sample in a study of blood T cells in healthy people across ages. TCRdb reprocessed the 5' RACE reads via MiXCR and lists one record per CDR3 protein. The table has approximately 850,000 distinct CDR3 sequences, 40% to 50% seen once; the top ten hold about 19%. The sample comprised blood. These receptors all come from a man between 60 and 75 years old in good health. The CDR3 runs from the conserved cysteine through the conserved F or W. Fields, in order: V gene, D gene, clone size, J gene, CDR3 DNA, CDR3 protein. A D gene is named only where the DNA matches it firmly. Expanded clones are given a class, and other clones once, few, many or no size at all.

>TRBV20-1|TRBD2|few|TRBJ2-5
TGCAGTACGGGGGGTCTCCAAGAGACCCAGTACTTC
CSTGGLQETQYF
>TRBV20-1|-|-|TRBJ1-1
TGCAGTGCTAGAGCGAGGGGTGTAGCTTTCTTT
CSARARGVAFF
>TRBV7-2|-|-|TRBJ1-3
TGTGCCAGCAGCCAGGGACCGTCCTCTGGAAACACCATATATTTT
CASSQGPSSGNTIYF
>TRBV4-3|-|-|TRBJ2-2
TGCGCCAGCAGCCAAGGCCGTGCGGTGTCAGAGGGAGAGACCGGGGAGCTGTTTTTT
CASSQGRAVSEGETGELFF
>TRBV5-1|-|few|TRBJ2-7
TGCGCCAGCAGCTTTGGGGGTCATTCCTACGAGCAGTACTTC
CASSFGGHSYEQYF
>TRBV7-2|TRBD1|-|TRBJ2-5
TGTGCCAGCAGCTCAGAGACAGGGTTGACTCAAGAGACCCAGTACTTC
CASSSETGLTQETQYF
>TRBV27|-|-|TRBJ2-3
TGTGCCAGCAGTGTAATTAGCACAGATACGCAGTATTTT
CASSVISTDTQYF
>TRBV7-2|-|few|TRBJ1-2
TGTGCCAGCAGCTCCGGCCTGGGGGGGTCGGGAAACTATGGCTACACCTTC
CASSSGLGGSGNYGYTF
>TRBV20-1|TRBD2|-|TRBJ2-1
TGCAGTGCGGGGAGAGCGGGGGGTCAGGATGAGCAGTTCTTC
CSAGRAGGQDEQFF
>TRBV27|-|-|TRBJ2-3
TGTGCCAGCAGTTTATGGGGTTCTCGGGTCACAGATACGCAGTATTTT
CASSLWGSRVTDTQYF
>TRBV6-5|-|few|TRBJ2-6
TGTGCCAGCAGTTACTCTCAAGTTACTGGGGCCAACGTCCTGACTTTC
CASSYSQVTGANVLTF
>TRBV10-3|-|few|TRBJ1-6
TGTGCCATCAGCCCCCTGGGAACGGACCATTCACCCCTCCACTTT
CAISPLGTDHSPLHF
>TRBV20-1|TRBD2|-|TRBJ2-1
TGCAGTGCTAGACCCTTGCCTAGCGGGGGGGTAATATACAATGAGCAGTTCTTC
CSARPLPSGGVIYNEQFF
>TRBV12-3/TRBV12-4|TRBD1|-|TRBJ2-6
TGTGCCAGCATGAACAGGGGCTCCGGGGCCAACGTCCTGACTTTC
CASMNRGSGANVLTF
>TRBV24-1|-|-|TRBJ1-5
TGTGCCACCAGTGACCCTGGACACGGAATCAATCAGCCCCAGCATTTT
CATSDPGHGINQPQHF
>TRBV3-1|-|-|TRBJ2-1
TGTGCCAGCAGCCAAGTGGGGGGGCAGTTCTTC
CASSQVGGQFF
>TRBV29-1|TRBD1|-|TRBJ2-3
TGCAGCGTTGAAAGGGGACAGATTAGCACAGATACGCAGTATTTT
CSVERGQISTDTQYF
>TRBV6-1|-|-|TRBJ2-3
TGTGCCAGCAGTCAACAGCGGGTCGATACGCAGTATTTT
CASSQQRVDTQYF
>TRBV5-6|-|-|TRBJ1-2
TGTGCCAGCAGCTTGCGGGAGCCGAACTATGGCTACACCTTC
CASSLREPNYGYTF
>TRBV4-3|TRBD1|-|TRBJ2-5
TGCGCCAGCAGCCAAGATGTGGCAGGGGGCTGGGAGACCCAGTACTTC
CASSQDVAGGWETQYF
>TRBV13|TRBD1|-|TRBJ2-5
TGTGCCAGCAGCTTGGGGGGGGACAGGGAAGAGACCCAGTACTTC
CASSLGGDREETQYF
>TRBV20-1|-|few|TRBJ2-6
TGCAGTGCTCTCGGGATGGCCTCTGGGGCCAACGTCCTGACTTTC
CSALGMASGANVLTF
>TRBV9|TRBD2|-|TRBJ2-2
TGTGCCAGCGGCGTAGAGCCAGCGGGGATCACCGGGGAGCTGTTTTTT
CASGVEPAGITGELFF
>TRBV20-1|-|-|TRBJ1-2
TGCAGTGCTAGAGGACTCCTGACAGGCTCCTATGGCTACACCTTC
CSARGLLTGSYGYTF
>TRBV12-3/TRBV12-4|TRBD1|-|TRBJ1-2
TGTGCCAGCAGTTTCAGGGACAGGGGGTTCTATGGCTACACCTTC
CASSFRDRGFYGYTF
>TRBV7-2|-|few|TRBJ2-5
TGTGCCAGCAGCCGGGACATCCGGTGGGAGACCCAGTACTTC
CASSRDIRWETQYF
>TRBV6-2/TRBV6-3|-|many|TRBJ2-7
TGTGCCAGCAGTTACCCAGACAGCTACGAGCAGTACTTC
CASSYPDSYEQYF
>TRBV6-6|-|few|TRBJ2-7
TGTGCCAGCAGTTACTCGTTAATAACTTACGAGCAGTACTTC
CASSYSLITYEQYF
>TRBV24-1|TRBD1|few|TRBJ1-2
TGTGCCACCAGTGACCCAGGGGGCGACTATGGCTACACCTTC
CATSDPGGDYGYTF
>TRBV28|-|few|TRBJ2-4
TGTGCCAGCAGTTCTTCTCCCTTCGGAAACATTCAGTACTTC
CASSSSPFGNIQYF
>TRBV14|TRBD1|-|TRBJ2-1
TGTGCCAGCAGCCGACAGGGCCCCTACAATGAGCAGTTCTTC
CASSRQGPYNEQFF
>TRBV7-9|TRBD2|few|TRBJ2-1
TGTGCCAGCAGCTTACGTAGCGGCCGGGAGGGCAATGAGCAGTTCTTC
CASSLRSGREGNEQFF
>TRBV3-1|TRBD1|-|TRBJ1-1
TGTGCCAGCAGCCTTCAGGGGGCAGTCACTGAAGCTTTCTTT
CASSLQGAVTEAFF
>TRBV14|-|once|TRBJ1-2
TGTGCCAGCAGCCAGGGAGGGACCCCTTACTATGGCTACACCTTC
CASSQGGTPYYGYTF
>TRBV6-2/TRBV6-3|-|few|TRBJ1-1
TGTGCCAGCAGCTGGATGAACACTGAAGCTTTCTTT
CASSWMNTEAFF
>TRBV4-3|-|few|TRBJ1-6
TGCGCCAGCAGCCAAGGGAATTCCGGGAATTCACCCCTCCACTTT
CASSQGNSGNSPLHF
>TRBV29-1|-|-|TRBJ2-5
TGCAGCGTTGAGTTAGACACAATGGGAGAGACCCAGTACTTC
CSVELDTMGETQYF
>TRBV27|TRBD2|few|TRBJ2-7
TGTGCCAGCAGCCAACTAGCGGGGGGGTACTACGAGCAGTACTTC
CASSQLAGGYYEQYF
>TRBV7-8|-|few|TRBJ2-5
TGTGCCAGCAGCTTATGGACAGAAGAGACCCAGTACTTC
CASSLWTEETQYF
>TRBV3-1|TRBD1|-|TRBJ1-5
TGTGCCAGCAGCCAAACCGGGACAGGGGCCAATCAGCCCCAGCATTTT
CASSQTGTGANQPQHF
>TRBV2|TRBD2|-|TRBJ2-1
TGTGCCAGCAGCCCGGGACTAGCGGAAGAGACCCAGTTCTTC
CASSPGLAEETQFF
>TRBV4-1|-|once|TRBJ1-1
TGCGCCAGCAGCCACTCGGACAGAGGTGAAGCTTTCTTT
CASSHSDRGEAFF
>TRBV20-1|TRBD1|-|TRBJ2-2
TGCAGTGCCCTGGGACAGGGGGCTGCCGGGGAGCTGTTTTTT
CSALGQGAAGELFF
>TRBV5-1|-|few|TRBJ2-4
TGCGCCAGCAGCTTCGATAAGACCAAAAACATTCAGTACTTC
CASSFDKTKNIQYF
>TRBV29-1|-|few|TRBJ2-7
TGCAGCGTGCAGGAGACCTCCTACGAGCAGTACTTC
CSVQETSYEQYF
>TRBV25-1|-|-|TRBJ1-2
TGTGCCAGCAGTGAACTCGACAGATACTATGGCTACACCTTC
CASSELDRYYGYTF
>TRBV29-1|-|-|TRBJ1-1
TGCAGCGTTGCCACGGGGGCCCTGAACACTGAAGCTTTCTTT
CSVATGALNTEAFF
>TRBV7-2|-|few|TRBJ2-7
TGTGCCAGCAGCTTAGAGCCCCTCTACGAGCAGTACTTC
CASSLEPLYEQYF
>TRBV18|-|-|TRBJ2-1
TGTGCCAGCTCGCCGGATGGACTGGGCTACGAGCAGTTCTTC
CASSPDGLGYEQFF
>TRBV6-2/TRBV6-3|TRBD2|few|TRBJ2-1
TGTGCCAGCAGGACCACTAGCGGGGTATATGAGCAGTTCTTC
CASRTTSGVYEQFF
>TRBV3-1|TRBD2|few|TRBJ2-7
TGTGCCAGCCAAGGACTAGCGGGGATCTCCTACGAGCAGTACTTC
CASQGLAGISYEQYF
>TRBV18|-|few|TRBJ1-5
TGTGCCAGCTCCGGGGGGGATCAGCCCCAGCATTTT
CASSGGDQPQHF
>TRBV6-2/TRBV6-3|-|-|TRBJ2-1
TGTGCCAGCAGTGACACGAAGGTGAACGAGCAGTTCTTC
CASSDTKVNEQFF
>TRBV21-1|-|few|TRBJ1-5
TGTGCCAGCAGCAGGCCCCGACAGGGGGCGGGGGGCAATCAGCCCCAGCATTTT
CASSRPRQGAGGNQPQHF
>TRBV10-3|-|-|TRBJ2-5
TGTGCCATCCGCCACTCGGGTGGCCAAGAGACCCAGTACTTC
CAIRHSGGQETQYF
>TRBV11-1|-|-|TRBJ2-7
TGTGCCGGCAGCCTTAGCCGGAGAGGCGAGCAGTACTTC
CAGSLSRRGEQYF
>TRBV9|TRBD2|few|TRBJ2-4
TGTGCCAGCAGCGTTGGAGCGGGGAGCCTAGCCAAAAACATTCAGTACTTC
CASSVGAGSLAKNIQYF
>TRBV27|-|-|TRBJ1-1
TGTGCCAGCAGTTTTATTTCGGGACACCGATTAATGAACACTGAAGCTTTCTTT
CASSFISGHRLMNTEAFF